These 8 T cell receptor beta chains were all obtained from the same sample, sequenced in a study of graft-versus-host responses after intestinal transplantation. Libraries were prepared by immunoSEQ multiplex PCR; TCRdb keeps only in-frame clonotypes and omits some of them. The sample lists approximately 14,000 clones, about 70% occurring once. Intraepithelial and lamina propria lymphocytes were isolated from graft specimens. The material sequenced was ileum tissue, taken around 700 days after intestinal transplantation. These receptors all stem from a human patient who received an intestinal transplant, so some T cells may come from the graft donor.

The chain recombines TRBV6-5 with TRBJ2-7, with 10 bases fitting TRBD2. CDR3 length: 14 residues. V was clipped by 6 bases and J by 5 bases; unmatched bases: 7. The germline V gene has CDR1 MNHEY and CDR2 SVGAGI. CDR3 protein: CASSYTGLANEQYF. Written as DNA, the CDR3 is TGTGCCAGCAGCTATACGGGACTAGCGAACGAGCAGTACTTC.

The rearrangement joins TRBV2 to TRBJ1-2, with a possible D match to TRBD1 (6 bases). CDR3 size: 13 residues. Trimming took off 3 bases at V and 4 bases at J, with 9 bases between the two ends. Germline V gene sequence: CDR1 SNHLY, CDR2 FYNNEI. CDR3 region: CASSDGRGYGYTF. In DNA form, the CDR3 reads TGTGCCAGCAGTGACGGCAGGGGCTATGGCTACACCTTC.

The V call is TRBV5-1, the J call TRBJ1-1; tentative D call: TRBD1 (6 bases). Germline V lookup: CDR1 SGHRS, CDR2 YFSETQ. The CDR3 is made up of 14 amino acids. Deletions cut 0 bases from V and 7 bases from J, with 13 bases between. The CDR3 sequence: CASSLEGGAGEAFF. The CDR3 bases are TGCGCCAGCAGCTTGGAAGGGGGAGCGGGTGAAGCTTTCTTT.

The chain couples TRBV28 to TRBJ2-1; 13 nucleotides match TRBD2. Unmatched junction bases numbered 8, after V lost 2 bases and J lost 10 bases. Germline CDR1 and CDR2: MDHEN and SYDVKM. This CDR3 region has 16 residues. In DNA form, the CDR3 reads TGTGCCAGCAGTTTAGCGGCGACTAGCGGGAGGTCGGAGCAGTTCTTC. As protein: CASSLAATSGRSEQFF.

The V and J genes are TRBV18 and TRBJ2-3; 15 bases agree with TRBD2. V gave up 4 bases and J gave up 4 bases; unmatched junction bases: 0. The germline gives CDR1 KGHSH, CDR2 LQKENI. There are 15 residues in the CDR3. Here the CDR3 reads CASSRTSGGADTQYF. The CDR3 coding sequence is TGTGCCAGCTCACGGACTAGCGGGGGGGCAGATACGCAGTATTTT.

This chain connects TRBV7-9 to TRBJ2-1, with 8 bases lining up with TRBD1. Germline lookup yields CDR1 SEHNR and CDR2 FQNEAQ (reference sequence). Trimming cost V 3 bases and J 6 bases; bases outside gene matches: 1. CDR3 length equals 13 residues. CDR3 protein: CASSFGTGNEQFF. The CDR3 DNA reads as TGTGCCAGCAGCTTCGGGACAGGCAATGAGCAGTTCTTC.

This chain uses TRBV5-6 with TRBJ2-7; perhaps D is TRBD1 or TRBD2 (5 bases each). V lost 1 base, J lost 2 bases, and 13 bases lay in between. CDR1 and CDR2 from the germline V gene are SGHDT and YYEEEE. This CDR3 comprises 15 residues. For the CDR3, the DNA is TGTGCCAGCAGCTTGCCAGGGACGGATACCTACGAGCAGTACTTC. As protein: CASSLPGTDTYEQYF.

The chain joins TRBV7-9 to TRBJ2-1; no clear D gene. CDR3 length: 14 residues. Deletions cut 0 bases from V and 0 bases from J, with 3 bases between. Looked up from germline, CDR1 is SEHNR and CDR2 is FQNEAQ (reference sequence). Written as DNA, the CDR3 is TGTGCCAGCAGCTTAGCGCCCTCCTACAATGAGCAGTTCTTC. Its translation: CASSLAPSYNEQFF. The variable domain in full, with the rest retrieved from reference TRBV7-9 and TRBJ2-1, is DTGVSQNPRHKITKRGQNVTFRCDPISEHNRLYWYRQTLGQGPEFLTYFQNEAQLEKSRLLSDRFSAERPKGSFSTLEIQRTEQGDSAMYLCASSLAPSYNEQFFGPGTRLTVL.